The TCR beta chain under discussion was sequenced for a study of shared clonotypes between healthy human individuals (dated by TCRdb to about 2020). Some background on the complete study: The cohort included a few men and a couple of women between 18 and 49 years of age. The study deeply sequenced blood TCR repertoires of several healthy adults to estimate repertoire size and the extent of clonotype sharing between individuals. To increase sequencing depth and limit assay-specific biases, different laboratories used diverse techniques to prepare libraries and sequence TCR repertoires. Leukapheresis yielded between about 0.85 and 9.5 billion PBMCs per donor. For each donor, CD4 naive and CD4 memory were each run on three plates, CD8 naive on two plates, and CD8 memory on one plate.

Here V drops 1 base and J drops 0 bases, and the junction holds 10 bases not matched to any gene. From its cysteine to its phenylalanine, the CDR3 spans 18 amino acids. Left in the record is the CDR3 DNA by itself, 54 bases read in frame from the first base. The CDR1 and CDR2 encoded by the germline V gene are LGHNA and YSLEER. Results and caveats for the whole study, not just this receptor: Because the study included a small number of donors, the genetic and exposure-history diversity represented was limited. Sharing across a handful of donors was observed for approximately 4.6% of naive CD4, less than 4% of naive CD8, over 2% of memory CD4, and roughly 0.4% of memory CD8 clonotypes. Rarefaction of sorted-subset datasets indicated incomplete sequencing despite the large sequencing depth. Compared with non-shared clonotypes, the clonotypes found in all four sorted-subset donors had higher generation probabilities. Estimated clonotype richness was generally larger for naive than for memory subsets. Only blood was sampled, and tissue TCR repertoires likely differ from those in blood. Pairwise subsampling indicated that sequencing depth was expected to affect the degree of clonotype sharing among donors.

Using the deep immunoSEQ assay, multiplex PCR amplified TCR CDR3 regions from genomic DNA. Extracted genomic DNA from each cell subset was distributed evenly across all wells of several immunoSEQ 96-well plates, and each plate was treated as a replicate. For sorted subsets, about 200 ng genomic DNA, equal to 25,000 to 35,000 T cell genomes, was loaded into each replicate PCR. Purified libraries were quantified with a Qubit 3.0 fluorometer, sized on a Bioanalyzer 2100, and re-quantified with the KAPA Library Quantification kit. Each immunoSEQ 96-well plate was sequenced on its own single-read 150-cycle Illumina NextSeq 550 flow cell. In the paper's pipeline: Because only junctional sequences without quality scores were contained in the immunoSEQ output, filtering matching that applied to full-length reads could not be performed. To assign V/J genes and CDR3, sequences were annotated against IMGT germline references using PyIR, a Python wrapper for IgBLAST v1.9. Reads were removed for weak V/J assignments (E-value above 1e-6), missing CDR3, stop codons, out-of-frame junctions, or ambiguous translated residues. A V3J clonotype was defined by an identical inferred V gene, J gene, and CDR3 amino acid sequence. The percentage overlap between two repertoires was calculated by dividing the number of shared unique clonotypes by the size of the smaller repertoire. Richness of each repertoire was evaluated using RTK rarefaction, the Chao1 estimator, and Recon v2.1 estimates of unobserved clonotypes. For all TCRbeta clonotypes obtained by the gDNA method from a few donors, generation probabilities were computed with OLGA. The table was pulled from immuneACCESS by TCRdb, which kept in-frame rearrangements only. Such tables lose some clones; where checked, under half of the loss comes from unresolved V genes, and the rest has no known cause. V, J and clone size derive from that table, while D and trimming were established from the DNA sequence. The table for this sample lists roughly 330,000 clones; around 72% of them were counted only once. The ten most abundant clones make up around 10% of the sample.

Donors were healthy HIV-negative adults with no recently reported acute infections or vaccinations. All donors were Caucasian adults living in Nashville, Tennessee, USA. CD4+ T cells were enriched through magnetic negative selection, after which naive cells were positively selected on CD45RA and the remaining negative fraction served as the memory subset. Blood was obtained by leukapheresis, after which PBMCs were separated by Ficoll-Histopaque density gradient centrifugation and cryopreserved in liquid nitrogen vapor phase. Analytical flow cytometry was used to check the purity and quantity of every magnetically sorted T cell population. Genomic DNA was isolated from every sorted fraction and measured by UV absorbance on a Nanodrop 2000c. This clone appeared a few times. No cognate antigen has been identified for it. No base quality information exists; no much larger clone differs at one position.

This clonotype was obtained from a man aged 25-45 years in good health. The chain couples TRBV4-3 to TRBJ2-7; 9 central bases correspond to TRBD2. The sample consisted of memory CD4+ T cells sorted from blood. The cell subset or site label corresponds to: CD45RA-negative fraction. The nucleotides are TGCGCCAGCAGCCAAGGGACCTCGGCTAGCGGGACCTCCTACGAGCAGTACTTC. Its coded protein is CASSQGTSASGTSYEQYF.